Listed below are T cell receptor beta chains from one sample, sequenced in a study of neurological immune-mediated disorders. TCRdb analysed the 5' RACE reads with MiXCR anew, one entry per CDR3 protein. The sample has 80,000 to 100,000 distinct CDR3 sequences, around 6% seen once. The sample consisted of PBMCs. All receptors derive from an older woman with multiple sclerosis. The CDR3 runs from the conserved cysteine through the conserved F or W. The D gene is left open where the match is weak. Size is omitted from some rows. Given values are once, few, many or a class for expanded clones.

clone_size d_call j_call v_call cdr3_nt cdr3_aa
many NA TRBJ2-3 TRBV11-2 TGTGCCAGCACCCAATCGGGGCCCTACCGCCACGATACGCAGTATTTT CASTQSGPYRHDTQYF
many NA TRBJ2-1 TRBV3-1 TGTGCCAGCAGCCAAGGGTCCGTCGATGAGCAGTTCTTC CASSQGSVDEQFF
many NA TRBJ2-4 TRBV3-1 TGTGCCAGCAGCCAAGATGGAGGGATAGCCAAAAACATTCAGTACTTC CASSQDGGIAKNIQYF
many NA TRBJ2-5 TRBV10-3 TGTGCCATCAGGGGGGACGAGTACCAAGAGACCCAGTACTTC CAIRGDEYQETQYF
many TRBD2 TRBJ2-1 TRBV7-8 TGTGCCAGCAGCTCCTCCAAATCAGCGGGGGGGCTCGACAATGAGCAGTTCTTC CASSSSKSAGGLDNEQFF
many TRBD2 TRBJ2-1 TRBV10-2 TGCGCCAGCGGGACTAGCGGGGGCCCGATCTCCTACAATGAGCAGTTCTTC CASGTSGGPISYNEQFF
NA TRBD2 TRBJ2-7 TRBV6-2/TRBV6-3 TGTGCCAGCAGTGGACTAGCGGTGAACTACGAGCAGTACTTC CASSGLAVNYEQYF
many NA TRBJ2-6 TRBV20-1 TGCAGTGCTAGAGATTGGTCCGTAGGGCAAGTTACTGGGGCCAACGTCCTGACTTTC CSARDWSVGQVTGANVLTF
many TRBD1 TRBJ1-1 TRBV5-1 TGCGCCAGCAGCTCGGACAGGTGGGTTGAAGCTTTCTTT CASSSDRWVEAFF
NA TRBD1 TRBJ2-5 TRBV5-1 TGCGCCAGCAGCTTGGGCTTTACAGGGGGAGAGACCCAGTACTTC CASSLGFTGGETQYF
many TRBD1 TRBJ1-1 TRBV14 TGTGCCAGCAGCCAAGATCCAGGGGGCTTTGCTGAAGCTTTCTTT CASSQDPGGFAEAFF
many TRBD2 TRBJ2-5 TRBV5-1 TGCGCCAGCAGCTTCGAAGCGGGGGGGAGGGAGACCCAGTACTTC CASSFEAGGRETQYF
few TRBD1 TRBJ1-1 TRBV20-1 TGCAGTGCTAGGGAGGACAGGGGATTGCACACTGAAGCTTTCTTT CSAREDRGLHTEAFF
many TRBD2 TRBJ2-5 TRBV5-1 TGCGCCAGCAGCCCACGCGGGGGGGCCTTGGAGACCCAGTACTTC CASSPRGGALETQYF
many NA TRBJ1-3 TRBV9 TGTGCCAGCAGCGTAGGGGACATGACTGGAAACACCATATATTTT CASSVGDMTGNTIYF
NA NA TRBJ2-2 TRBV6-1 TGTGCCAGCAGAGAGCAGGGTTTAGCTTCCGGGGAGCTGTTTTTT CASREQGLASGELFF
many NA TRBJ1-4 TRBV15 TGTGCCACCGAGTTGAGGAATAATGAAAAACTGTTTTTT CATELRNNEKLFF
many TRBD2 TRBJ2-1 TRBV7-2 TGTGCCAGCAGCTTCGGGGGGGCGGGTCTCGGCAATGAGCAGTTCTTC CASSFGGAGLGNEQFF
many TRBD2 TRBJ2-7 TRBV20-1 TGCAGTGCTACCCTTCTGGCGACTAGCGGGGGGCCCAACTACGAGCAGTACTTC CSATLLATSGGPNYEQYF
many NA TRBJ1-3 TRBV9 TGTGCCAGCAGCGTGTCTCTTGGAAACACCATATATTTT CASSVSLGNTIYF
many TRBD1 TRBJ1-4 TRBV7-2 TGTGCCAGCAGCTATGACAGGGCAAAACTGTTTTTT CASSYDRAKLFF
NA NA TRBJ1-2 TRBV3-1 TGTGCCAGCAGCCAAGGGGACGGAAGCTATGGCTACACCTTC CASSQGDGSYGYTF
many NA TRBJ1-6 TRBV6-6 TGTGCCAGCACCAGTCTCGGTTCACCCCTCCACTTT CASTSLGSPLHF
many NA TRBJ1-4 TRBV5-4 TGTGCCAGCACCGCGGCGGGGGGGGCAACTAATGAAAAACTGTTTTTT CASTAAGGATNEKLFF
many TRBD1 TRBJ1-2 TRBV11-2 TGTGCCAGTAAAACCGGGACAGCTAACTATGGCTACACCTTC CASKTGTANYGYTF
many TRBD1 TRBJ2-2 TRBV28 TGTGCCAGCATAACCGGGACAGTGAACACCGGGGAGCTGTTTTTT CASITGTVNTGELFF
many NA TRBJ2-1 TRBV5-1 TGCGCCAGCAGCCGCGGGACCACATACACTTCCTACAATGAGCAGTTCTTC CASSRGTTYTSYNEQFF
many NA TRBJ2-7 TRBV15 TGTGCCACCAGCAGATCCCTTAGTGACGAGCAGTACTTC CATSRSLSDEQYF
many TRBD2 TRBJ2-2 TRBV6-4 TGTGCCAGCTCTGCGCTAGCGGGGGCCTCGAACACCGGGGAGCTGTTTTTT CASSALAGASNTGELFF
many NA TRBJ2-7 TRBV20-1 TGCAGTGCTAGAGGGACCGCAGGTACCTACGAGCAGTACTTC CSARGTAGTYEQYF
many NA TRBJ1-2 TRBV11-2 TGTGCCAGCAGCTTTCCACCCTATGGCTACACCTTC CASSFPPYGYTF
many TRBD1 TRBJ1-4 TRBV6-1 TGTGCCAGCACCCCTCTGGGACAGAGGAATAATGAAAAACTGTTTTTT CASTPLGQRNNEKLFF
many TRBD1 TRBJ2-7 TRBV5-1 TGCGCCAGCAGCAGGGGGACAGGGGGAAACTACGAGCAGTACTTC CASSRGTGGNYEQYF
many TRBD1 TRBJ1-5 TRBV10-3 TGTGCCATCAGTGGGGACAGGGTGGTGGAGCCCCAGCATTTT CAISGDRVVEPQHF
many NA TRBJ1-2 TRBV5-5 TGTGCCAGCAGCTTGGACGGGGCGAGTACCTTC CASSLDGASTF
many TRBD1 TRBJ1-6 TRBV4-1 TGCGCCAGCAGCCAAGTAGACAGGGTCACAAATTCACCCCTCCACTTT CASSQVDRVTNSPLHF
many NA TRBJ1-1 TRBV5-1 TGCGCCAGCAGCTTGTTGGACAGGAACACTGAAGCTTTCTTT CASSLLDRNTEAFF
many NA TRBJ2-7 TRBV5-1 TGCGCCAGCAGCCCAAGGTCCTCCTACGAGCAGTACTTC CASSPRSSYEQYF
many NA TRBJ2-7 TRBV7-2 TGTGCCAGCAGCTCGCAGTACGGGGAGCCCTACGAGCAGTACTTC CASSSQYGEPYEQYF
NA NA TRBJ1-1 TRBV3-1 TGTGCCAGCAGCCCACCCACAGCCCTCCAAGGTGATGGTGAAGCTTTCTTT CASSPPTALQGDGEAFF
many NA TRBJ1-5 TRBV12-3/TRBV12-4 TGTGCCAGCAACCTCCGCTTGGGGGCGAATCAGCCCCAGCATTTT CASNLRLGANQPQHF
many TRBD1 TRBJ1-1 TRBV14 TGTGCCAGCAGCCTCCCCGGGACAGGGAGAGCTTTCTTT CASSLPGTGRAFF